This T cell receptor beta chain was obtained from a study of Ad26.COV2.S vaccination and SARS-CoV-2 variants. The study, taken as a whole, reports: Non-spike TCR breadth did not differ much between vaccine and placebo recipients.

Clones were read by immunoSEQ multiplex PCR, and TCRdb kept only the in-frame ones, dropping some. Of 300,000 to 350,000 clones listed, roughly 90% were seen once; the top ten hold over 5%. Of note for this clone: Its antigen is unknown.

Noted treatment: approximately 18 received Ad26.COV2.S at low or high dose, single or two shots; 5 received placebo; per-sample allocation not given. The investigators took samples on day 63 after the first vaccine or placebo injection. Germline CDR1 and CDR2: SGHRS and YFSETQ. The CDR3 runs 14 residues. V lost 4 bases, J lost 8 bases, and 3 bases stayed unmatched. Sample: peripheral blood, taken in a trial of Ad26.COV2.S vaccine versus placebo. The clonotype originates from a person between 18 and 65 years old who received the Ad26.COV2.S COVID-19 vaccine or a placebo. The rearrangement joins TRBV5-1 to TRBJ1-6; 10 bases are shared with TRBD1. The CDR3 DNA reads TGCGCCAGCAGCCCTGGACAGGGGGATTCACCCCTCCACTTT. It translates to CASSPGQGDSPLHF.